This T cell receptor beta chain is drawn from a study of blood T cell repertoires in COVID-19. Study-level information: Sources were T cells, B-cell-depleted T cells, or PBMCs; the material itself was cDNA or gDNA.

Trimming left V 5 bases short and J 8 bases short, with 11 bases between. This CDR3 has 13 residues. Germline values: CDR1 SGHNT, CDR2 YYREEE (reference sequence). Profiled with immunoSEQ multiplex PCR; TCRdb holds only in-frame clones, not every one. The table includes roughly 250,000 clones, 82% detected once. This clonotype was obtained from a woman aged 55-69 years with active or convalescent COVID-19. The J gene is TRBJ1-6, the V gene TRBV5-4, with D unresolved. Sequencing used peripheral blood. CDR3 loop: CASSPDGDSPLHF. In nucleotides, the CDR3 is TGTGCCAGCAGTCCTGACGGGGATTCACCCCTCCACTTT.